Each of the 20 T cell receptor beta chains below was sequenced from the same sample in a study of blood T cells in healthy people across ages. For the second PCR, which ran for about 7 to 11 cycles, a sample-barcoded 5' primer and a J-beta primer mix were used. One entry per CDR3 protein results from TCRdb running MiXCR on the 5' RACE reads. The sample lists fewer than 900,000 distinct CDR3 sequences, about 37% occurring once. Sequencing was done on a sample of blood. The receptors originated from a man aged 18 to 29 in good health.

Many counts were recorded for this clonotype. This chain links TRBV7-2 with TRBJ2-3; TRBD2 matches at 7 bases. This CDR3 region has 15 residues. Germline assignment: CDR1 SGHTA and CDR2 FQGNSA. V dropped 1 base and J dropped 5; count of bases not matched to a gene: 6. In DNA, the CDR3 is TGTGCCAGCAGCTTAGAGGGAGGGTTAGGAGATACGCAGTATTTT. This translates into CASSLEGGLGDTQYF.

This clonotype was counted at least ten times. J is TRBJ2-1 and V is TRBV6-5; D gene uncertain. The CDR3 is made up of 15 amino acids. V lost 2 bases to trimming and J lost 0 bases, with 8 bases between them. Germline lookup yields CDR1 MNHEY and CDR2 SVGAGI. The CDR3 loop reads CASSYGISSYNEQFF. CDR3 DNA sequence: TGTGCCAGCAGTTACGGTATTAGCTCCTACAATGAGCAGTTCTTC.

A note on this clonotype: An end of the junction differs from the germline gene, which may be a read error. The gene calls are TRBV12-3 or TRBV12-4 and TRBJ1-2; D remains unclear. This CDR3 has 11 residues. The CDR3 is CASSLGSGHTF. The CDR3 bases are TGTGCCAGCAGTTTGGGAAGTGGCCACACCTTC.

The chain employs TRBV20-1 and TRBJ2-7, with 8 bases fitting TRBD2. This CDR3 region has 13 residues. The V gene's germline CDR1 is DFQATT and CDR2 SNEGSKA (reference sequence). Unmatched junction bases numbered 11, after V lost 6 bases and J lost 7 bases. The CDR3 protein is CSAKRGPDNEQYF. The CDR3 DNA follows: TGCAGTGCGAAGCGGGGGCCCGATAATGAGCAGTACTTC.

The chain recombines TRBV18 with TRBJ2-4; D not certain. The germline V gene has CDR1 KGHSH and CDR2 LQKENI. CDR3 length: 14 amino acids. The germline V and J ends were trimmed by 4 bases and 2 bases, with 9 bases remaining between them. CDR3: CASSLKGPKNIQYF. The CDR3, as DNA: TGTGCCAGCTCACTCAAAGGGCCCAAAAACATTCAGTACTTC.

V gene TRBV6-5 combines with J gene TRBJ2-2; no definite D call. The CDR3 sequence is 15 residues long. Germline loops: CDR1 MNHEY, CDR2 SVGAGI. The ends were cut back, 0 bases at V and 7 bases at J, with 12 bases in the middle. The CDR3 coding sequence is TGTGCCAGCAGTTACTCGAATTCTCGGGTCGGGGAGCTGTTTTTT. Protein product: CASSYSNSRVGELFF.

The J gene is TRBJ1-5, the V gene TRBV20-1; 7 nucleotides match TRBD1. The CDR3 spans 17 residues. V trimming: 0 bases; J trimming: 6 bases; junction bases outside the gene matches: 14. The germline V gene has CDR1 DFQATT and CDR2 SNEGSKA (reference sequence). The CDR3 region has the DNA TGCAGTGCTAGAGATATGGGGCAGACAGGGTGGGCTCAGCCCCAGCATTTT. Protein: CSARDMGQTGWAQPQHF.

Comments on this clonotype: This clone may be a read error of a much larger clone one base away. The chain is built from TRBV6-5 and TRBJ2-5; no clear D gene. CDR1 is MNHEY and CDR2 is SVGAGI in the germline V gene. Deletions cut 0 bases from V and 11 bases from J, with 13 bases between. CDR3 length: 13 residues. The CDR3 nucleotides read TGTGCCAGCAGTTACTCGGGCAACCAGGAGCAGTACTTC. It encodes CASSYSGNQEQYF.

This clonotype occurred a few times. The chain links TRBV7-9 to TRBJ2-3; 8 positions match TRBD1. CDR1 and CDR2 (germline): SEHNR, FQNEAQ (reference sequence). CDR3 size: 15 residues. The V segment lost 5 bases and the J segment 4 bases; nucleotides outside the gene matches: 8. CDR3 nucleotides: TGTGCCAGCAGCACCGGACAGGGTGGGGCAGATACGCAGTATTTT. This gives the protein CASSTGQGGADTQYF.

This clonotype was seen more than once but under ten times. This sequence joins TRBV3-1 and TRBJ2-4; D gene uncertain. This CDR3 is 15 amino acids long. V gave up 1 base and J gave up 9 bases, with 16 bases separating them. The germline gives CDR1 LGHDT, CDR2 YNNKEL (reference sequence). Here the CDR3 reads CASSQALLTDPIQYF. DNA of the CDR3: TGTGCCAGCAGCCAAGCCCTCCTAACCGACCCCATTCAGTACTTC.

The CDR3 DNA sequence: TGTGCCAGCAGGCCCTTGGACAGGGAAGGGTATGGCTACACCTTC. This gives the protein CASRPLDREGYGYTF. This rearrangement joins TRBV25-1 to TRBJ1-2; 8 nucleotides match TRBD1. From germline, CDR1 is MGHDK and CDR2 SYGVNS. The V segment lost 6 bases and the J segment 5 bases; nucleotides outside the gene matches: 11. The CDR3 loop spans 15 amino acids.

This clonotype was detected only a few times. This chain connects TRBV28 to TRBJ1-2; tentative D call: TRBD1 (6 bases). Trimming took off 9 bases at V and 4 bases at J, with 15 bases between the two ends. The CDR3 loop spans 13 amino acids. Germline V gene sequence: CDR1 MDHEN, CDR2 SYDVKM. CDR3 loop: CASSYTGTYGYTF. In DNA form, the CDR3 reads TGTGCCAGTTCATATACAGGGACCTATGGCTACACCTTC.

This clonotype turned up a few times. This chain uses TRBV3-1 with TRBJ2-3; D unclear. This CDR3 has 15 amino acids. V shed 5 bases and J shed 5 bases, with 17 bases lying between them. Germline CDR1 reads LGHDT; CDR2 reads YNNKEL (reference sequence). This CDR3 reads CASSTTPSDGDTQYF. CDR3 coding DNA: TGTGCCAGCAGCACAACCCCGAGTGATGGAGATACGCAGTATTTT.

The chain is built from TRBV20-1 and TRBJ1-2; D gene uncertain. V dropped 0 bases and J dropped 5 bases, with 13 bases sitting between them. This CDR3 has 14 residues. In germline, CDR1 is DFQATT, CDR2 SNEGSKA (reference sequence). The CDR3 reads CSARDRYQDYGYTF. DNA for the CDR3: TGCAGTGCTAGAGATCGTTACCAGGATTATGGCTACACCTTC.

The chain employs TRBV12-3 or TRBV12-4 and TRBJ2-5; no clear D gene. V dropped 6 bases and J dropped 11 bases, with 19 bases sitting between them. The CDR3 totals 13 residues. DNA of the CDR3: TGTGCCAGCAGGGACGGAGTGCGCAATGAGCAGTACTTC. Translating gives CASRDGVRNEQYF.

The table lists this clonotype with a few counts. The V call is TRBV14, the J call TRBJ1-6; D gene ambiguous. Germline CDR1 reads SGHDN; CDR2 reads FVKESK. V lost 4 bases to trimming and J lost 7 bases, with 14 bases between them. The CDR3 loop spans 15 amino acids. CDR3 sequence: CASSPAGTFNSPLHF. CDR3 in DNA: TGTGCCAGCAGCCCAGCTGGTACTTTCAATTCACCCCTCCACTTT.

Points on this clonotype: A read error is possible here, since a much larger clone lies one base away. As the CDR3 is not closed by the conserved phenylalanine or tryptophan, this likely results from a read error. The J gene is TRBJ2-3, the V gene TRBV9, with D maybe TRBD2 (5 bases). Germline CDR1 is SGDLS and CDR2 is YYNGEE. This CDR3 has 15 amino acids. The V end lost 0 bases, the J end lost 5 bases, and 13 bases lay between the germline ends. The CDR3 loop reads CASSVDPRGKDTQYI. Here the CDR3 DNA reads TGTGCCAGCAGCGTAGATCCCCGGGGAAAAGATACGCAGTATATT.

The chain combines TRBV20-1 with TRBJ2-1; perhaps TRBD2 as D (5 bases). V lost 3 bases and J 3 bases, leaving 12 bases between the germline ends. The germline gives CDR1 DFQATT, CDR2 SNEGSKA (reference sequence). The CDR3 is made up of 14 amino acids. CDR3 in amino acids: CSAREALDYNEQFF. In nucleotides, the CDR3 is TGCAGTGCTAGGGAGGCATTGGACTACAATGAGCAGTTCTTC.

This clonotype came up a few times. The V gene is TRBV27, the J gene TRBJ1-2; D is possibly TRBD1 (5 bases). CDR1 and CDR2 from the germline V gene are MNHEY and SMNVEV (reference sequence). This CDR3 spans 14 amino acids. V was pared by 2 bases and J by 8 bases, with 15 bases between. CDR3 sequence: CASSLIRDDGGYTF. CDR3 nucleotides: TGTGCCAGCAGTTTAATCAGGGACGATGGGGGCTACACCTTC.

This clonotype has ten or more counts. The rearrangement uses TRBV2 and TRBJ2-5; D is undetermined. The CDR3 runs to 11 residues. Germline V gives CDR1 SNHLY, CDR2 FYNNEI. Trimming took 4 bases from V and 5 from J, leaving 5 bases between them. The CDR3 here is CASSGMETQYF. The DNA of the CDR3 is TGTGCCAGCAGTGGCATGGAGACCCAGTACTTC.